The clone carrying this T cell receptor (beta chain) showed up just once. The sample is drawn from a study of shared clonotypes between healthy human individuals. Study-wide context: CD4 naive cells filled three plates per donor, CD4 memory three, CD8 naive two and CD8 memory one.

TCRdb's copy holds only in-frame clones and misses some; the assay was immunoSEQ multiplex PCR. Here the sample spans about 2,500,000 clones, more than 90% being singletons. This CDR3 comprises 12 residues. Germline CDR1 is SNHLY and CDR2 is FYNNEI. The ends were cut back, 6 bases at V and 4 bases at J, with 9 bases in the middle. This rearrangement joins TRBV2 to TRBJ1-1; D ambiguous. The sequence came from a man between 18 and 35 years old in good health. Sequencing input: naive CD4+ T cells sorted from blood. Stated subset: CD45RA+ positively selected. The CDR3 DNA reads TGTGCCAGCAGCGCTCGAATCACTGAAGCTTTCTTT. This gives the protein CASSARITEAFF. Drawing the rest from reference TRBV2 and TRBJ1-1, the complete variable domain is EPEVTQTPSHQVTQMGQEVILRCVPISNHLYFYWYRQILGQKVEFLVSFYNNEISEKSEIFDDQFSVERPDGSNFTLKIRSTKLEDSAMYFCASSARITEAFFGQGTRLTVV.